This T cell receptor beta chain was obtained from a study of blood T cell repertoires in COVID-19. Turning to the study itself: From the United States, Italy and Spain came samples of acute and convalescent COVID-19. From T cells, B-cell-depleted T cells, or PBMCs came the material, which was cDNA or gDNA.

V lost 0 bases, J lost 3 bases, and 5 bases stayed unmatched. Germline loops: CDR1 GTSNPN, CDR2 SVGIG (reference sequence). The CDR3 runs to 15 residues. Everyone who took part was roughly 18 to 95 years old, and they came from about two dozen US areas. In the source study's methods: Reference gene primer amplification gave nucleated cell count estimates. Produced via immunoSEQ multiplex PCR; TCRdb's table is partial and in-frame only. V and J calls and clone size are as listed in that table; D and trimming were resolved from the DNA. In the table there are hundreds of thousands of clones, approximately 86% of which are singletons.

The chain has TRBV30 and TRBJ1-2; 9 positions match TRBD1. Sequenced material: PBMCs or T cells enriched from blood (not recorded which). The receptor was isolated from a middle-aged woman with acute COVID-19. DNA of the CDR3: TGTGCCTGGAGTGTACGCACAGGGGGCTACTATGGCTACACCTTC. The encoded protein is CAWSVRTGGYYGYTF.